This T cell receptor (beta chain) was sequenced in a study of blood T cells in healthy people across ages. Across the study: About one barcoded beta molecule per two T cells came from capture by template switching.

Between the trimmed V and J ends, which lost 2 bases and 8 bases, there was a span of 10 bases. The CDR3 loop spans 14 amino acids. Germline lookup yields CDR1 LGHDT and CDR2 YNNKEL (reference sequence). A J-beta primer mix and a sample-barcoded 5' primer were used in a second PCR of roughly 7 to 12 cycles. TCRdb fed the 5' RACE reads into MiXCR, producing one record per CDR3 protein. The sample lists 2 million or so distinct CDR3 sequences; around 50% were seen once. This TCR was sampled from a woman aged 40 to 49 in good health. The V gene is TRBV3-1, the J gene TRBJ1-6, with D hard to call. The specimen sequenced was blood. This CDR3 reads CASSQYIRDSPLHF. CDR3 in DNA: TGTGCCAGCAGCCAATATATTCGAGATTCACCCCTCCACTTT. Full variable domain (missing parts from reference TRBV3-1 and TRBJ1-6): DTAVSQTPKYLVTQMGNDKSIKCEQNLGHDTMYWYKQDSKKFLKIMFSYNNKELIINETVPNRFSPKSPDKAHLNLHINSLELGDSAVYFCASSQYIRDSPLHFGNGTRLTVT.